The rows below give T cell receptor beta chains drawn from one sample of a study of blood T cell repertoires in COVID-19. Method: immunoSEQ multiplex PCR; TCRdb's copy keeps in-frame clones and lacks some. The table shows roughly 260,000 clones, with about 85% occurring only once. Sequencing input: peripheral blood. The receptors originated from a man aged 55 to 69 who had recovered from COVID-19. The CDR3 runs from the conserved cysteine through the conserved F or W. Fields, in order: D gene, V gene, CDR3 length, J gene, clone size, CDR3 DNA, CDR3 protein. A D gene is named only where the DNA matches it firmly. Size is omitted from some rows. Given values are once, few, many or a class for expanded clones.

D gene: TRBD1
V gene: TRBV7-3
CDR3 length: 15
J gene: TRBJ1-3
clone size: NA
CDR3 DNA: TGTGCCAGCAGCCAAGGGACAGCTACTGGAAACACCATATATTTT
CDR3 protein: CASSQGTATGNTIYF

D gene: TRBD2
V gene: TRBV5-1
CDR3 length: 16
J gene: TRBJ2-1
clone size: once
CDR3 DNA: TGCGCCAGCTCCGAGACTAGCGGGGCGTATCGGAATGAGCAGTTCTTC
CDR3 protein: CASSETSGAYRNEQFF

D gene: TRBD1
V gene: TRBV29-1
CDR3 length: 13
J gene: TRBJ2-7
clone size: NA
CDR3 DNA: TGCAGCGTTGAATCGGGACAGTCCTACGAGCAGTACTTC
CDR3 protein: CSVESGQSYEQYF

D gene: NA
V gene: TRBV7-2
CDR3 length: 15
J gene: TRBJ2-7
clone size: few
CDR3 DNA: TGTGCCAGCAGCCTAGGAACTCGAGGGCCCTACGAGCAGTACTTC
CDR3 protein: CASSLGTRGPYEQYF

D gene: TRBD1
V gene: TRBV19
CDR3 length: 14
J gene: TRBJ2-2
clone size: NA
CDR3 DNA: TGTGCCAGTTCGACAGGGGGGGACACCGGGGAGCTGTTTTTT
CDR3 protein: CASSTGGDTGELFF

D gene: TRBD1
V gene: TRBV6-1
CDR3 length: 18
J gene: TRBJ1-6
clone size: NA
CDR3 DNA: TGTGCCAGCAGTGAAGCCAGTGACAGGGAGAACTATAATTCACCCCTCCACTTT
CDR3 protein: CASSEASDRENYNSPLHF

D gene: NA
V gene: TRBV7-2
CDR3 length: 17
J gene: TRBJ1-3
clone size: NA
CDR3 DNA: TGTGCCAGCAGCTTAGCGCTTGGAGCAGGGACTGGAAACACCATATATTTT
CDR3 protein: CASSLALGAGTGNTIYF

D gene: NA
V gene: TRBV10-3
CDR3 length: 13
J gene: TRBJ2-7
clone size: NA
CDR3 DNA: TGTGCCATCAGTGAAGGGGTTTCCTACGAGCAGTACTTC
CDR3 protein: CAISEGVSYEQYF

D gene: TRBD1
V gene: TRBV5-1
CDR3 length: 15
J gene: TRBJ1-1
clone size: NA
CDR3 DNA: TGCGCCAGCAGCTTGGGACAGGGAGGAAGGACTGAAGCTTTCTTT
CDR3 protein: CASSLGQGGRTEAFF

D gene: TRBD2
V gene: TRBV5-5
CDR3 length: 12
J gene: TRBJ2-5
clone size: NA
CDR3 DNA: TGTGCCAGCAGCTTCGGGGGGGAGACCCAGTACTTC
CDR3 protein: CASSFGGETQYF

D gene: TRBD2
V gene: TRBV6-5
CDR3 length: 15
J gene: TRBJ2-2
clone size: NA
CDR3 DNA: TGTGCCAGCAGTTACGGGGGACTAGGGGTCGGGGAGCTGTTTTTT
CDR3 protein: CASSYGGLGVGELFF

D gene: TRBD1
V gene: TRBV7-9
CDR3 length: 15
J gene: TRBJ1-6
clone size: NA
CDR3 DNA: TGTGCCAGCAGCCAGTCCGGACAGGGGGCAACACCCCTCCACTTT
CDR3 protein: CASSQSGQGATPLHF

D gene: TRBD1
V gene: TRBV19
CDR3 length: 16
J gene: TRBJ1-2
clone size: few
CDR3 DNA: TGTGCCAGTAAGCCCCTCGGGACAGGGAATAACTATGGCTACACCTTC
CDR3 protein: CASKPLGTGNNYGYTF

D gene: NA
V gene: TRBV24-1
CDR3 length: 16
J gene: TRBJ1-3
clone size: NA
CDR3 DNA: TGTGCCACCAGTGATTTGTCCCGGGTTAGCGGAAACACCATATATTTT
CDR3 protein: CATSDLSRVSGNTIYF

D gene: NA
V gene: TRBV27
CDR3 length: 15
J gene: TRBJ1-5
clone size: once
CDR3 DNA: TGTGCCAGCAGTTCTACCTCCGGCCGGCCGGGGCCCCAGCATTTT
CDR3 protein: CASSSTSGRPGPQHF

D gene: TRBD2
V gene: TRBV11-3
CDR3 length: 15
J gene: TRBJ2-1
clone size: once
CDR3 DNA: TGTGCCAGCAGCTTAGTTAGCGGGGTTTTCAATGAGCAGTTCTTC
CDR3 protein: CASSLVSGVFNEQFF

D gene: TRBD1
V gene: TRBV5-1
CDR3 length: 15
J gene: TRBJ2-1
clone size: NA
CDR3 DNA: TGCGCCAGCAGCTTCACCGGGACAGGGGGGAATGAGCAGTTCTTC
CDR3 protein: CASSFTGTGGNEQFF

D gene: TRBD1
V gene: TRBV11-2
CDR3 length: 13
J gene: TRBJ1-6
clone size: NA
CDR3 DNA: TGTGCCAGCAGCCGGACAGGGCTTTCACCCCTCCACTTT
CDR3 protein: CASSRTGLSPLHF

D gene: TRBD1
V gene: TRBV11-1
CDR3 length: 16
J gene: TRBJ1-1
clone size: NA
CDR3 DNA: TGTGCCAGCAGCGGACAGGGTTATTCCGGGAACACTGAAGCTTTCTTT
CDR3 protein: CASSGQGYSGNTEAFF

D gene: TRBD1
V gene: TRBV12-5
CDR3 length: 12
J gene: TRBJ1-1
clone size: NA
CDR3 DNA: TGTGCTAGTGGTTTGGGACAGGGAGGAGCTTTCTTT
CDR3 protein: CASGLGQGGAFF

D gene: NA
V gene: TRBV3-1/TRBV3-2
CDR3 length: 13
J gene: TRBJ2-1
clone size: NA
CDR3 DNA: TGTGCCAGCAGCCAACCTTCTGTAGATGAGCAGTTCTTC
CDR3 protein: CASSQPSVDEQFF

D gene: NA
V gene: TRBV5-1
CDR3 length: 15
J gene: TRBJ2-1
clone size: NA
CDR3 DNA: TGCGCCAGCAGCTTGGCCGGGGGGCTCAGGAATGAGCAGTTCTTC
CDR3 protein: CASSLAGGLRNEQFF